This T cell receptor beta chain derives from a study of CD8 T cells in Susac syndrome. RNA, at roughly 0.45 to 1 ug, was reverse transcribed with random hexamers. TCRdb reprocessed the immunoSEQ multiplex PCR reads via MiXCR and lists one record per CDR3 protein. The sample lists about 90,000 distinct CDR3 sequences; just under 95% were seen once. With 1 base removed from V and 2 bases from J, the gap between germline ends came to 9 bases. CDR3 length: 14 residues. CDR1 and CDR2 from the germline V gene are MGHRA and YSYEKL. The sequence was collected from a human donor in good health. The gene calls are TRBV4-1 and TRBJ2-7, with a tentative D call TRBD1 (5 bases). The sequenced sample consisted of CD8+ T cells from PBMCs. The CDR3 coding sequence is TGCGCCAGCAGCCAAGTTAGGGGCCCCTACGAGCAGTACTTC. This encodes CASSQVRGPYEQYF.